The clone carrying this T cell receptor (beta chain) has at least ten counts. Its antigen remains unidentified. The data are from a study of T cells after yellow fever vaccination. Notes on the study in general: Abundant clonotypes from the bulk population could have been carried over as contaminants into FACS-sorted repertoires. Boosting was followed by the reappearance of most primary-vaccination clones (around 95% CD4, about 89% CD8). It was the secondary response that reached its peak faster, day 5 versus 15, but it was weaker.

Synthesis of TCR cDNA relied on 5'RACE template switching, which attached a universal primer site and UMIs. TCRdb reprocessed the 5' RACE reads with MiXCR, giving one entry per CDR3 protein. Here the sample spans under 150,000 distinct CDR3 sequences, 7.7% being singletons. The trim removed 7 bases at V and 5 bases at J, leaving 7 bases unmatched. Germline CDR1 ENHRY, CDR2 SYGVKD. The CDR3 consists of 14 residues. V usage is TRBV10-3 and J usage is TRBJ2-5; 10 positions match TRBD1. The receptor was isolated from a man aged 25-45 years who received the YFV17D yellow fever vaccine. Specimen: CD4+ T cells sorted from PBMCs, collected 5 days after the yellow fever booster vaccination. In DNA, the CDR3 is TGTGCCATCAAATCCGGGACAGGGGCTGAGACCCAGTACTTC. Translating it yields CAIKSGTGAETQYF.